Listed here are 6 T cell receptor beta chains from one sample, sequenced in a study of blood T cell repertoires in COVID-19. Repertoires were generated with immunoSEQ multiplex PCR, while TCRdb's copy carries only in-frame clones and drops some. The sample yields 250,000 to 300,000 clones, under 95% seen once. Specimen: PBMCs or T cells enriched from blood (not recorded which). These receptors all come from a woman aged 40 to 50 with acute COVID-19.

The chain joins TRBV30 to TRBJ1-5; D remains ambiguous. CDR1 and CDR2 (germline): GTSNPN, SVGIG (reference sequence). Trimming took 2 bases from V and 2 from J, leaving 10 bases between them. This CDR3 is 14 amino acids long. In DNA form, the CDR3 reads TGTGCCTGGAGTCGGGGAGGCGGCAATCAGCCCCAGCATTTT. Encoded protein: CAWSRGGGNQPQHF.

The chain links TRBV21-1 to TRBJ1-3; TRBD1 reflects the table's D call only, with no check against the DNA. TRBV21-1 is a listed pseudogene. The CDR3 runs 14 residues. DNA of the CDR3: TGTGCCAGCAGCAGACGGGACAGGGGCCACACCATATATTTT. Its translation is CASSRRDRGHTIYF.

The chain uses TRBV5-1 and TRBJ1-1, with D possibly matching TRBD1 (5 bases). CDR3 length: 14 residues. Between the trimmed V and J ends, which lost 3 bases and 7 bases, there was a span of 16 bases. Germline CDR1 and CDR2: SGHRS and YFSETQ. This CDR3 reads CASSSPDGTLEAFF. CDR3 sequence (DNA): TGCGCCAGCAGCTCCCCGGACGGGACTCTTGAAGCTTTCTTT.

The gene calls are TRBV24-1 and TRBJ1-2, with a possible D match to TRBD1 (6 bases). This CDR3 contains 15 residues. From germline, CDR1 is KGHDR and CDR2 SFDVKD. V was trimmed by 3 bases and J by 8 bases, leaving 18 bases between them. The DNA of the CDR3 is TGTGCCACCAGTGATCCCGAGGCAGGGGTATTGGGCTACACCTTC. Translation: CATSDPEAGVLGYTF.

The chain employs TRBV24-1 and TRBJ2-3, with D perhaps TRBD1 (5 bases). Trimming took off 5 bases at V and 3 bases at J, with 14 bases between the two ends. CDR3 length equals 15 residues. Germline CDR1 reads KGHDR; CDR2 reads SFDVKD. The CDR3 bases are TGTGCCACCAGTGCCCACAGGTCCGGGACAGATACGCAGTATTTT. Translated: CATSAHRSGTDTQYF.

The chain combines TRBV21-1 with TRBJ1-4; the DNA was not compared with TRBD1, the D call given in the table. TRBV21-1 is a listed pseudogene. The CDR3 contains 19 residues. The CDR3 sequence is CASSKGPNRPGYDNEKLFF. The CDR3 region has the DNA TGTGCCAGCAGCAAAGGACCGAACAGGCCCGGATATGATAATGAAAAACTGTTTTTT.